This TCR beta chain was recovered during a study of identical twins. Regarding the study as a whole: Zero-insertion analyses were open to partial confounding by invariant MAIT and iNKT cells. Within twin pairs, the out-of-frame alpha sequences they shared showed excess low generation probability.

TCRdb re-derived calls from the 5' RACE reads in MiXCR, one entry per CDR3 protein. This table has hundreds of thousands of distinct CDR3 sequences, 15% to 20% appearing once. Of note for this clonotype: Antigen specificity is unknown.

Trimming took off 2 bases at V and 4 bases at J, with 15 bases between the two ends. The CDR3 runs 15 residues. Germline assignment: CDR1 MNHEY and CDR2 SMNVEV (reference sequence). The same sample was also used in a study of T cells expressing NK-cell markers. That paper states: In several experiments, sorting was restricted to alpha-beta TCR T cells by an anti-gamma-delta TCR antibody. Nothing established the HCMV specificity of expanded NKG2C+ T cell clones.

The clonotype originates from a woman younger than 35 in good health. The V and J genes are TRBV27 and TRBJ2-7, with D hard to call. Source material: PBMCs. The CDR3 nucleotides read TGTGCCAGCAGTTTAAAGCCCAATCCGCCGTACGAGCAGTACTTC. It is translated as CASSLKPNPPYEQYF.